This T cell receptor (beta chain) was sequenced during a study of blood T cell repertoires in COVID-19. Study background: COVID-19 samples from acute and convalescent phases originated in the United States, Italy and Spain. T cells, B-cell-depleted T cells, or PBMCs provided the cDNA or gDNA that served as material.

Enrollment of patients from Seattle took place during active infection, with longitudinal follow-up. This clone was seen only once. The assay was immunoSEQ multiplex PCR, and TCRdb's table has in-frame clones only and misses some. This table has under 200,000 clones, 86% appearing once. Germline V gene sequence: CDR1 LNHDA, CDR2 SQIVND (reference sequence). Trimming took off 5 bases at V and 4 bases at J, with 17 bases between the two ends. The CDR3 sequence is 15 residues long. The sequence was obtained from a woman aged 60-70 years with COVID-19, enrolled during active disease. The J gene is TRBJ1-1, the V gene TRBV19, with D hard to call. Sequenced sample: peripheral blood. The CDR3 sequence: CASSSNLGVATEAFF. Here the CDR3 DNA reads TGTGCCAGTAGTTCCAATCTCGGGGTAGCCACTGAAGCTTTCTTT.